A single sample gave rise to the 8 T cell receptor beta chains below, sequenced in a study of blood T cell repertoires in COVID-19. Libraries were prepared by immunoSEQ multiplex PCR; TCRdb keeps only in-frame clonotypes and omits some of them. The table lists 250,000 to 300,000 clones, approximately 89% of them singletons, with 10% in the top ten. The material sequenced was peripheral blood. These receptors were taken from a woman aged 70-85 years with COVID-19, enrolled during active disease.

The chain combines TRBV5-1 with TRBJ1-4; unclear D gene. Trimming stripped 1 base from V and 0 bases from J, with 4 bases between. The V gene's germline CDR1 is SGHRS and CDR2 YFSETQ. The CDR3 extends over 14 amino acids. The DNA of the CDR3 is TGCGCCAGCAGCTTGTCAGCAACTAATGAAAAACTGTTTTTT. As protein: CASSLSATNEKLFF.

The rearrangement links TRBV5-5 to TRBJ1-2, with 9 bases fitting TRBD1. The CDR3 covers 14 residues. CDR1 is SGHKS, CDR2 YYEKEE, per germline (reference sequence). J was trimmed by 5 bases and V by 3 bases; bases with no gene match: 5. In nucleotides, the CDR3 is TGTGCCAGCAGCTCCCCGGGACAGGGATATGGCTACACCTTC. Translated: CASSSPGQGYGYTF.

J is TRBJ1-1 and V is TRBV2; D may be TRBD1 (5 bases). Germline V gene sequence: CDR1 SNHLY, CDR2 FYNNEI. This CDR3 is built from 14 residues. The ends were cut back, 6 bases at V and 8 bases at J, with 19 bases in the middle. Written as DNA, the CDR3 is TGTGCCAGCAGGGGGCATGGGATATCCCCAGAAGCTTTCTTT. Its translation: CASRGHGISPEAFF.

The chain combines TRBV9 with TRBJ1-6; 9 nucleotides agree with TRBD1. Unmatched junction bases numbered 5, after V lost 0 bases and J lost 10 bases. CDR1 SGDLS and CDR2 YYNGEE come from the germline V gene. This CDR3 has 15 residues. CDR3 sequence (DNA): TGTGCCAGCAGCGTAGAGACAGGGGGTGGATCACCCCTCCACTTT. Protein: CASSVETGGGSPLHF.

This clone was counted between two and nine times. V usage is TRBV9 and J usage is TRBJ2-3; D perhaps matches TRBD1 (6 bases). The germline gives CDR1 SGDLS, CDR2 YYNGEE. The CDR3 has 16 amino acids. The V gene lost 0 bases and the J gene lost 0 bases, with 11 bases spanning the gap. Here the CDR3 reads CASSVEMGASTDTQYF. The DNA of the CDR3 is TGTGCCAGCAGCGTAGAAATGGGGGCCAGCACAGATACGCAGTATTTT. Complete variable domain (other parts from reference TRBV9 and TRBJ2-3): DSGVTQTPKHLITATGQRVTLRCSPRSGDLSVYWYQQSLDQGLQFLIQYYNGEERAKGNILERFSAQQFPDLHSELNLSSLELGDSALYFCASSVEMGASTDTQYFGPGTRLTVL.

The chain employs TRBV10-1 and TRBJ2-7; 14 bases agree with TRBD2. V dropped 7 bases and J dropped 2; count of bases not matched to a gene: 13. The CDR3 runs 18 residues. The V gene's germline CDR1 is WNHNN and CDR2 SYGVQD (reference sequence). CDR3 nucleotides: TGCGCCAGCAAGGGTTCGGGACTAGCGGGAGAAGGGCCCTACGAGCAGTACTTC. Its translation is CASKGSGLAGEGPYEQYF.

V gene TRBV9 combines with J gene TRBJ2-1; possibly TRBD1 for D (5 bases). From germline, CDR1 is SGDLS and CDR2 YYNGEE. This CDR3 has 16 residues. V dropped 0 bases and J dropped 0 bases, with 10 bases sitting between them. The CDR3 loop reads CASSVEGVLSYNEQFF. In DNA, the CDR3 is TGTGCCAGCAGCGTAGAAGGGGTACTCTCCTACAATGAGCAGTTCTTC.

This clone was picked up one time. The gene calls are TRBV7-9 and TRBJ2-4; 10 nucleotides align to TRBD1. The germline CDR1 and CDR2 sequences are SEHNR and FQNEAQ (reference sequence). This CDR3 spans 15 amino acids. V trimming: 1 base; J trimming: 8 bases; junction bases outside the gene matches: 5. The CDR3 nucleotides read TGTGCCAGCAGCTTAGACACCGGGACAGGGGACATTCAGTACTTC. This translates into CASSLDTGTGDIQYF.